This T cell receptor beta chain was recorded in a study of PD-L1 blockade in urothelial cancer. Study-level information: Between 0 and 3 prior chemotherapy regimens had been given to patients. Analyses used blood from 3 weeks (second dose) and 6 weeks after treatment start.

The time point was: pretreatment peripheral blood. Some clones are missing from TCRdb's copy, which holds only in-frame ones; the method was immunoSEQ multiplex PCR. Here the sample spans around 100,000 clones, almost 90% being singletons. The sequences come from PBMCs, collected around atezolizumab (anti-PD-L1) treatment. The receptor was isolated from a man aged 60 to 75 with urothelial cancer.

CDR3 DNA sequence: TGTGCCAGCACCTTGGAGGTCAGCTCTGGAAACACCATATATTTT. It yields the protein CASTLEVSSGNTIYF. V is TRBV2 and J is TRBJ1-3; D remains ambiguous. Per the germline V gene, CDR1 is SNHLY and CDR2 is FYNNEI. The CDR3 has 15 amino acids. V shed 7 bases and J shed 0 bases, with 13 bases lying between them.